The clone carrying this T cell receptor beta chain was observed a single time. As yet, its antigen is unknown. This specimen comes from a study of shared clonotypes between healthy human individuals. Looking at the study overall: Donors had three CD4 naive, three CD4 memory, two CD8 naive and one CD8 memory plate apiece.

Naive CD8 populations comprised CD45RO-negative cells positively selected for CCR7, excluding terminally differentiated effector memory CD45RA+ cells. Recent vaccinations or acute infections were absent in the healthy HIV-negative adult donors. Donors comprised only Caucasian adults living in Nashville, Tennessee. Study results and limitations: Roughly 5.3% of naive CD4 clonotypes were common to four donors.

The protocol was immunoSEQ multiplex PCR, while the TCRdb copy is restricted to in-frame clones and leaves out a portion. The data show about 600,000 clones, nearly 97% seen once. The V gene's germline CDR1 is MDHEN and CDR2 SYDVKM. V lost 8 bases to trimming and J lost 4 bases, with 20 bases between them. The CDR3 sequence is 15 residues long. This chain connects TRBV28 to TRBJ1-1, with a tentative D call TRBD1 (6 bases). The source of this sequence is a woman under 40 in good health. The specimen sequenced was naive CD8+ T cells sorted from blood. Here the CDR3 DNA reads TGTGCCAGCCGACTTTATGGGGGGGCTGCCACTGAAGCTTTCTTT. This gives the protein CASRLYGGAATEAFF.